This T cell receptor (beta chain) is drawn from a study of shared clonotypes between healthy human individuals. General study findings and limits: Sampling covered blood only; tissue repertoires likely differ. Donor scarcity curtailed the genetic and exposure-history diversity represented herein. Several donors held around 5% of naive CD4 clonotypes in common.

The assay was immunoSEQ multiplex PCR, and TCRdb's table has in-frame clones only and misses some. The table has 550,000 to 750,000 clones, around 92% seen once; the top ten hold 20% to 25%. Remarks on this clone: Its specificity is not known.

The CDR3 runs to 14 residues. Germline values: CDR1 MNHEY, CDR2 SVGAGI. Trimming pared 2 bases from V and 5 bases from J, leaving 12 bases between. The naive CD8 subset, CD45RO-negative cells positively selected for CCR7, excluded terminally differentiated effector memory CD45RA+ cells. The donors, all of them Caucasian adults, lived in Nashville, Tennessee. Sequenced input: naive CD8+ T cells sorted from blood. The chain has TRBV6-5 and TRBJ2-5; either TRBD1 or TRBD2 may supply D (5 bases each). This receptor was identified in a man younger than 40 in good health. The CDR3: CASSYGGIGETQYF. The CDR3 DNA sequence: TGTGCCAGCAGTTACGGGGGAATAGGGGAGACCCAGTACTTC.